The entry that follows covers one T cell receptor (beta chain) sequence. It has no known antigen specificity. No much larger clone is present one base from it, and per-base qualities are unavailable. This record belongs to a study of OX40 agonist ivuxolimab in advanced cancers. For the study in its entirety: Ivuxolimab, which targeted the costimulatory receptor OX40 (CD134), was an agonistic, fully human IgG2 monoclonal antibody. The dose-escalation cohort was 82.7% male with a mean age of around 64 years, ranging from roughly 20 to 80. Intravenous ivuxolimab was administered to patients every 2 weeks at six dose levels: 0.01, 0.1, 0.3, 1.5, 3 and 10 mg/kg. Of the roughly 50 dose-escalation patients, hepatocellular carcinoma was present in some 19, melanoma in around 15, renal cell carcinoma in 9 and head and neck cancer in 9. The purpose of peripheral TCRbeta sequencing was to test whether ivuxolimab changed TCR sequence diversity and led to clonal T-cell expansion. Partial responses occurred in three dose-escalation patients, of whom one had hepatocellular carcinoma and two had cutaneous melanoma. The paper reports the monotherapy dose-escalation portion (N of about 47 patients) of the phase I ivuxolimab trial. Prior anti-PD-1, anti-PD-L1 or anti-CTLA-4 therapy was permitted, and checkpoint inhibitors had been received by roughly 42% of dose-escalation patients.

Genomic DNA was isolated from the sorted cells so that the TCRbeta CDR3 region could be sequenced. TCRbeta CDR3 regions were sequenced using the immunoSEQ Assay. TCRdb retrieved this table from immuneACCESS and kept in-frame rearrangements only. Not all clones are present; in checked studies, unresolved V genes account for under half, and no reason is known for the remainder. For this sample the table gives roughly 38,000 clones, of which around four fifths were detected only once. Clones ranked in the top ten supply about 2.5% of the sample. CDR1 GTSNPN and CDR2 SVGIG were looked up in the germline V gene (reference sequence). CDR3 length: 20 amino acids, cysteine to phenylalanine. Just CDR3 DNA is preserved here, 60 bases in frame from base 1. For this chain, trimming is 1 base at the V end and 4 bases at the J end, and the number of junction bases without a gene match is 17. What the work shows at the level of the full study, not this receptor alone: After ivuxolimab, expanded clones were on average more numerous among CD8+ T cells than among CD4+ T cells. The antigen specificity of the peripheral T cells that underwent clonal expansion was not determined. Low levels of normalized T-cell clonal expansion were also seen in some nonresponding patients. At doses from 0.1 to 3.0 mg/kg, clonal expansion was seen in both CD4+ and CD8+ blood T cells between baseline and week 6. Partial responders in the 0.1-3.0 mg/kg groups had among the lowest normalized peripheral clonal expansion, especially among CD8+ T cells.

Patients with autoimmune disease history or receiving systemic immunosuppression were excluded from the trial. Peripheral blood for TCR sequencing was collected from all dose cohorts at baseline, on cycle 4 day 1, and on cycle 7 day 1. The samples were drawn from a first-in-human, open-label, multicenter phase I dose-escalation trial of ivuxolimab. The trial enrolled adults with locally advanced or metastatic head and neck squamous cell, hepatocellular, melanoma or renal cell carcinoma. CD4+ and CD8+ T cells were sorted separately from peripheral blood before TCR sequencing. The source of this sequence is an adult with an advanced solid tumor such as melanoma, head and neck, liver or kidney cancer. The chain couples TRBV30 to TRBJ1-4; TRBD1 lines up with 11 middle nucleotides. The specimen comprised CD4+ or CD8+ T cells sorted from blood, sampled in a trial of the OX40 agonist ivuxolimab. In nucleotides, the sequence is TGTGCCTGGAGTGACCTCAAGATTCGGGACAGGGGGACCAGTAATGAAAAACTGTTTTTT. This translates into CAWSDLKIRDRGTSNEKLFF.